This T cell receptor (beta chain) was observed in a study of CD8 T cells in Susac syndrome. This CDR3 region has 15 residues. The V gene lost 0 bases and the J gene lost 3 bases, with 9 bases spanning the gap. CDR1 is MGHRA, CDR2 YSYEKL, per germline. This clonotype came up once. Antigen unknown. Whole-study findings and limits: No clonal expansion appeared among CD4+ T cells in Susac patients.

Negative isolation was used for CD8+ and CD4+ T cells and FACS enrichment for TEMRA cells. When the RNA was reverse transcribed, random hexamers were used with an input of about 0.45 to 1 ug. Using its own MiXCR run on the immunoSEQ multiplex PCR reads, TCRdb lists one record per CDR3 protein. Seen here are more than 150,000 distinct CDR3 sequences, under 97% observed once, and the top ten hold roughly 0.093%. V gene TRBV4-1 combines with J gene TRBJ1-5; D remains unclear. Sample: CD4+ T cells from PBMCs. The sequence was collected from a human donor with Susac syndrome. The CDR3 coding sequence is TGCGCCAGCAGCCAAGAACCGGGAAACAATCAGCCCCAGCATTTT. Amino acid sequence: CASSQEPGNNQPQHF.